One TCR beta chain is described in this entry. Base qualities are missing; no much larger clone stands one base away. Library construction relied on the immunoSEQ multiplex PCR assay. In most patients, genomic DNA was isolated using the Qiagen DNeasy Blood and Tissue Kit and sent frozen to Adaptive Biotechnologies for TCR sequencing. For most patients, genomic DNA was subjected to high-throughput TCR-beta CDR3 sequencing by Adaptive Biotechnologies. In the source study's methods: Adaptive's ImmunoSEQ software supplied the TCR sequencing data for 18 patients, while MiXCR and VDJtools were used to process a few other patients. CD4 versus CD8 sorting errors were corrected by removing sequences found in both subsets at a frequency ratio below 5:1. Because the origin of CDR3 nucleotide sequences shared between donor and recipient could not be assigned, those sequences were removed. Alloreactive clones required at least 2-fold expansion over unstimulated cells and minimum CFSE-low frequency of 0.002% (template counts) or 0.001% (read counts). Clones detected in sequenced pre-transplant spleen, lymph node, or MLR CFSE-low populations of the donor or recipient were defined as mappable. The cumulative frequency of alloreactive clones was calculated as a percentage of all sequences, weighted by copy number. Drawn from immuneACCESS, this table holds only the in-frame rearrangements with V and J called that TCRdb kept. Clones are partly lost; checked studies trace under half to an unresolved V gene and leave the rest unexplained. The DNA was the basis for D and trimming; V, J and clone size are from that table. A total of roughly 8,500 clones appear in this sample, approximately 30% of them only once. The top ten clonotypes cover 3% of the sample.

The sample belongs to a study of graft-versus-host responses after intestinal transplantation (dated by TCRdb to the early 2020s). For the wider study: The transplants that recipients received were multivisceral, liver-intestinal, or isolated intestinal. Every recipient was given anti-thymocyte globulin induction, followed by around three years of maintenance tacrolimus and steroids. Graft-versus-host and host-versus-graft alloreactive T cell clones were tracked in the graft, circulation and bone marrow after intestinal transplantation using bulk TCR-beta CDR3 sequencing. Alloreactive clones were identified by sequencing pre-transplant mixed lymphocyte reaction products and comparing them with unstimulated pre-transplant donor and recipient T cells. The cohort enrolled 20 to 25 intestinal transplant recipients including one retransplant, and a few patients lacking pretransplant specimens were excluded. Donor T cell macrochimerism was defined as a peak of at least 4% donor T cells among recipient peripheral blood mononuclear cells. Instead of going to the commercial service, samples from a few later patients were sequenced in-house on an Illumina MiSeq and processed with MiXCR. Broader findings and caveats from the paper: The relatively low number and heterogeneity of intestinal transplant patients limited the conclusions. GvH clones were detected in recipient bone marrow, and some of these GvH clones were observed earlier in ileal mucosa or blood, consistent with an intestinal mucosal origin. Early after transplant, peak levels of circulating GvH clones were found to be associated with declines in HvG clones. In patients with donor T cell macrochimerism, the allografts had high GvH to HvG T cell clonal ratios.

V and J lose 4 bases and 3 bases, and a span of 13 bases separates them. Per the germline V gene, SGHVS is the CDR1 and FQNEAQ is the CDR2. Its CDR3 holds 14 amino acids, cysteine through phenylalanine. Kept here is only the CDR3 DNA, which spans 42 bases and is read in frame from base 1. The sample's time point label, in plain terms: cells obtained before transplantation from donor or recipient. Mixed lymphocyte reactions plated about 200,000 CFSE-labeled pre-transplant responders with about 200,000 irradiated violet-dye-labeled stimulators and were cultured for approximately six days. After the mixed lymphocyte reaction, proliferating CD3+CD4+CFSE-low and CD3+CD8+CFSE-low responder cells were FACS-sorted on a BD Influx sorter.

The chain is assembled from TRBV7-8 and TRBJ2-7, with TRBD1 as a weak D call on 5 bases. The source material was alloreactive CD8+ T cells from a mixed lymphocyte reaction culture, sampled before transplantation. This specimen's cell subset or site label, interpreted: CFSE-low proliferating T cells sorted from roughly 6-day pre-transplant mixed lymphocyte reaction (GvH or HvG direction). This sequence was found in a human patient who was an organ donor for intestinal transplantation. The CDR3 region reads CASSYTGRGYEQYF. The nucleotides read TGTGCCAGCAGCTATACAGGCCGCGGCTACGAGCAGTACTTC. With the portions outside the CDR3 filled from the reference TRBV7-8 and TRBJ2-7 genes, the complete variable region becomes GAGVSQSPRYKVAKRGQDVALRCDPISGHVSLFWYQQALGQGPEFLTYFQNEAQLDKSGLPSDRFFAERPEGSVSTLKIQRTQQEDSAVYLCASSYTGRGYEQYFGPGTRLTVT.